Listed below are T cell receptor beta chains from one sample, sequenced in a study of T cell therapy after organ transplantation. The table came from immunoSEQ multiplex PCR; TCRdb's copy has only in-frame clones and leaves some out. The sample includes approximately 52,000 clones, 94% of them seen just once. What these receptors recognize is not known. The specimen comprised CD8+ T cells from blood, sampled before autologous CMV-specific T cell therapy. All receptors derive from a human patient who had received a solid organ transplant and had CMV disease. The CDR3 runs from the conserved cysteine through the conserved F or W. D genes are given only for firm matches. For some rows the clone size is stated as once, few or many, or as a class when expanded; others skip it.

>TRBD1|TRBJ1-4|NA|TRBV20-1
CSAREDRELFF
TGCAGTGCTAGAGAGGACAGGGAACTGTTTTTT
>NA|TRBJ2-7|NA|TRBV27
CASSSRASSYEQYF
TGTGCCAGCAGTTCTCGCGCCAGCTCCTACGAGCAGTACTTC
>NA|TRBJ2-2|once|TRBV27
CASSLFGGANTGELFF
TGTGCCAGCAGTTTATTTGGGGGCGCGAACACCGGGGAGCTGTTTTTT
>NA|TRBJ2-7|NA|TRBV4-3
CASSQDGEGPGSYEQYF
TGCGCCAGCAGCCAAGATGGTGAGGGGCCCGGCTCCTACGAGCAGTACTTC
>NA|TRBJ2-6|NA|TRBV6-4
CASSDSGDSGANVLTF
TGTGCCAGCAGTGACTCGGGGGACTCTGGGGCCAACGTCCTGACTTTC
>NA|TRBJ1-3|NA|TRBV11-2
CASSLVRGSNSGNTIYF
TGTGCCAGCAGCTTAGTTAGGGGCAGTAACTCTGGAAACACCATATATTTT
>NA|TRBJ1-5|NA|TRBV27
CASRNDRNSNQPQHF
TGTGCCAGCAGAAACGACAGAAATAGCAATCAGCCCCAGCATTTT
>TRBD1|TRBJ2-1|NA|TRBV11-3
CASSPHRGLDNEQFF
TGTGCCAGCAGCCCGCACAGGGGGCTGGACAATGAGCAGTTCTTC
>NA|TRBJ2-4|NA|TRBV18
CASSPPSSETTVNIQYF
TGTGCCAGCTCACCACCGAGCTCTGAAACGACGGTAAACATTCAGTACTTC
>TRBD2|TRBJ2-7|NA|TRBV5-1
CASSLRAGAYEQYF
TGCGCCAGCAGCTTGAGGGCGGGGGCCTACGAGCAGTACTTC
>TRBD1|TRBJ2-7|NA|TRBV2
CASSDKGQGAYEQYF
TGTGCCAGCAGTGACAAAGGACAGGGGGCCTACGAGCAGTATTTC
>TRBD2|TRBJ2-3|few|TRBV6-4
CASSEGSGADTQYF
TGTGCCAGCAGTGAGGGTAGCGGGGCAGATACGCAGTATTTT
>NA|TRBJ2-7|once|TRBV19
CASSIDRVAASYEQYF
TGTGCCAGTAGTATTGATCGGGTAGCGGCCTCCTACGAGCAGTACTTC
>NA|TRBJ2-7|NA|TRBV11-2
CASSFSTKTNSYEQYF
TGTGCCAGCAGCTTTAGCACGAAAACAAACTCCTACGAGCAGTACTTC